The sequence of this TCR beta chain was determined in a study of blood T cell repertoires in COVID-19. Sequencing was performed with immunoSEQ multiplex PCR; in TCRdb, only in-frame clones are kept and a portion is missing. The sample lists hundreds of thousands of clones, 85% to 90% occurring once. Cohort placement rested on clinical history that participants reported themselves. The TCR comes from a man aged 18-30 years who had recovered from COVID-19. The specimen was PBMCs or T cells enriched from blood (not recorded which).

Here the CDR3 DNA reads TGTGCCAGCTCCCCAGCAGGGGCATCAGATACGCAGTATTTT. It translates to CASSPAGASDTQYF. The chain has TRBV18 and TRBJ2-3; D is possibly TRBD1 (6 bases). The CDR3 contains 14 residues. V lost 6 bases to trimming and J lost 4 bases, with 14 bases between them. Germline loops: CDR1 KGHSH, CDR2 LQKENI.